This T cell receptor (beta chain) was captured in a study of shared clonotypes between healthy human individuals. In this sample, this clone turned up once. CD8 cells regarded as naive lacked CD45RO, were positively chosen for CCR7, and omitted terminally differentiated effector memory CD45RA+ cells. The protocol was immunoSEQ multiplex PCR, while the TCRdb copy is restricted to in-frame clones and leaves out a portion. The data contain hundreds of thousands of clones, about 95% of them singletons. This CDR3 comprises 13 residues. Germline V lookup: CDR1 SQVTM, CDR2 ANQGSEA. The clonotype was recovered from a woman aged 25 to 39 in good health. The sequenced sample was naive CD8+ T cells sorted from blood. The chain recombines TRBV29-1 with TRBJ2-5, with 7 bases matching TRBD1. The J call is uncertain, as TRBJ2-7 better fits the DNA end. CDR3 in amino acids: CSVSLTGDYEQYF. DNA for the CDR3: TGCAGCGTTTCCCTCACAGGGGACTACGAGCAGTACTTC.